These T cell receptor beta chains were read from a single sample in a study of blood T cell repertoires in COVID-19. Profiled with immunoSEQ multiplex PCR; TCRdb holds only in-frame clones, not every one. The data show 150,000 to 200,000 clones, roughly 88% seen once. The specimen sequenced was peripheral blood. The receptors come from a woman in her twenties or thirties with acute or convalescent COVID-19. CDR3s include the opening cysteine and the closing phenylalanine or tryptophan. The order of the fields is J gene, V gene, clone size, D gene, CDR3 DNA, CDR3 protein. A D gene is named only where the DNA matches it firmly. Clone size is stated in some rows and not others, as once, few, many or a class when expanded.

J: TRBJ2-3; V: TRBV2; size: -; D: TRBD1; DNA: TGTGCCAGCAGTGCAGGGGGTTGGGGCACAGATACGCAGTATTTT; CDR3: CASSAGGWGTDTQYF
J: TRBJ2-1; V: TRBV3-1/TRBV3-2; size: -; D: -; DNA: TGTGCCAGCAGCCATCTGCAGGGCAATACCAATGAGCAGTTCTTC; CDR3: CASSHLQGNTNEQFF
J: TRBJ2-1; V: TRBV3-1/TRBV3-2; size: -; D: -; DNA: TGTGCCAGCAGACAGCAGGATGAGCAGTTCTTC; CDR3: CASRQQDEQFF
J: TRBJ2-1; V: TRBV3-1/TRBV3-2; size: -; D: -; DNA: TGTGCCAGCAGCCAAGAGCGGTCTAGCGCCTCGTCGGGTGAGCAGTTCTTC; CDR3: CASSQERSSASSGEQFF
J: TRBJ1-1; V: TRBV2; size: -; D: TRBD1; DNA: TGTGCCAGCAGGGGACAGGTCGAGTGGGCTGAAGCTTTCTTT; CDR3: CASRGQVEWAEAFF
J: TRBJ2-1; V: TRBV28; size: -; D: -; DNA: TGTGCCAGCAGTTGGCTCTACAATGAGCAGTTCTTC; CDR3: CASSWLYNEQFF
J: TRBJ2-5; V: TRBV29-1; size: -; D: -; DNA: TGCAGCGTTGAAACTAGCTCCCAAGAGACCCAGTACTTC; CDR3: CSVETSSQETQYF
J: TRBJ2-7; V: TRBV5-1; size: once; D: -; DNA: TGCGCCAGCAGTTTTCTCCCGGCCTACGAGCAGTACTTC; CDR3: CASSFLPAYEQYF
J: TRBJ2-2; V: TRBV18; size: -; D: -; DNA: TGTGCCAGCTCACGATTCTCGCGGGTGAACACCGGGGAGCTGTTTTTT; CDR3: CASSRFSRVNTGELFF
J: TRBJ1-1; V: TRBV2; size: once; D: TRBD1; DNA: TGTGCCAGCACCAGGGGGCCGAACACTGAAGCTTTCTTT; CDR3: CASTRGPNTEAFF